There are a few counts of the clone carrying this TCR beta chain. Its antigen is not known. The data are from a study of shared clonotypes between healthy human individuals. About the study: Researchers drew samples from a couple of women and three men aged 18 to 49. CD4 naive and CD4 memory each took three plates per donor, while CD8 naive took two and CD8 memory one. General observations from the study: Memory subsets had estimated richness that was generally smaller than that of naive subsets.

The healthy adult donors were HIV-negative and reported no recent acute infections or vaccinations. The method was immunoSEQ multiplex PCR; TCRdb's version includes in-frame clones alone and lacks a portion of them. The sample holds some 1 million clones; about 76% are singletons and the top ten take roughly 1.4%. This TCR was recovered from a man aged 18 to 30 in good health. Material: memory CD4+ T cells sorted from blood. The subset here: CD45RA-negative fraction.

The CDR3 protein is CASSRQTTDTQYF. CDR3 nucleotide sequence: TGTGCCAGCAGTAGACAGACCACAGATACGCAGTATTTT. The gene calls are TRBV7-2 and TRBJ2-3, with TRBD1 as a possible D gene (5 bases). Trimming took 6 bases from V and 2 from J, leaving 9 bases between them. CDR1 and CDR2 (germline): SGHTA, FQGNSA. This CDR3 is 13 amino acids long.